This paragraph covers one T cell receptor (beta chain) sequence. This sample is drawn from a study of control samples from healthy donors and cancer patients. The assay was immunoSEQ multiplex PCR, and TCRdb's table has in-frame clones only and misses some. Of roughly 140,000 clones listed, around nine tenths are singletons. V was shortened by 5 bases and J by 4 bases, with 21 bases between the two germline ends. There are 17 residues in the CDR3. CDR1 is SGDLS, CDR2 YYNGEE, per germline. Sequenced input: blood. The gene calls are TRBV9 and TRBJ2-2; the D call may be TRBD1 or TRBD2 (5 bases each). The source of this sequence is a young man in good health. CDR3 sequence (DNA): TGTGCCAGCAGTCCCGGGACGGGGCGGACCTCCACCGGGGAGCTGTTTTTT. Encoded protein: CASSPGTGRTSTGELFF.